The clone carrying this T cell receptor beta chain was seen repeatedly, ten times or more. Antigen unknown. The data were taken from a study of human T cells and chemical hapten exposure. About the research overall: Patches with 0.01% DPC went on the upper back, and the tests were read at 6 days.

Each CDR3 protein gets one entry after TCRdb re-called the RACE reads with MiXCR. This table has 50,000 to 65,000 distinct CDR3 sequences, approximately 7% appearing once. Stated time point: pre-sensitization, week 0. As for treatment: therapeutic diphenylcyclopropenone sensitization with weekly scalp DPC. General study findings and limits: PT1 expanded TCR counts correlated positively with patch test score. Following DPC sensitization, TCRs present above 1 in 1000 frequency showed no change.

With 0 bases clipped from V and 0 bases from J, the junction kept 3 bases outside the gene matches. This CDR3 has 16 residues. CDR1 and CDR2 (germline): SGHRS, YFSETQ. This TCR derives from a woman in her twenties or thirties with alopecia areata. Some clones in this sample may be carry-over from other donors' samples. The V and J genes are TRBV5-1 and TRBJ2-1; 7 positions match TRBD2. The input for sequencing was whole blood, taken in connection with sensitization to the hapten diphenylcyclopropenone (DPC). CDR3 sequence: CASSLASGNSYNEQFF. The CDR3 DNA reads TGCGCCAGCAGCTTGGCTAGCGGTAACTCCTACAATGAGCAGTTCTTC.